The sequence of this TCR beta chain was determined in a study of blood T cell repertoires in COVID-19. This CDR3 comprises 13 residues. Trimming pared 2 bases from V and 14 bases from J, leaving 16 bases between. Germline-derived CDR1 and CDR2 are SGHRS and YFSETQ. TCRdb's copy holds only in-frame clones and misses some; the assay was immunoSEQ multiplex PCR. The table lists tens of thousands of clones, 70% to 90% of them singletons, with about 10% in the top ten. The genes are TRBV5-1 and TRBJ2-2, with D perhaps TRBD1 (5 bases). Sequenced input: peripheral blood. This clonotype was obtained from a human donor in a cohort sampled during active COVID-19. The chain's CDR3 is CASSFGAGQELFF. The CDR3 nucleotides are TGCGCCAGCAGCTTTGGGGCCGGCCAAGAACTGTTTTTT.